This TCR beta chain was recorded in a study of cytomegalovirus exposure and HLA in healthy donors. Notes on the study in general: Presence/absence results assume similar sequencing depth per donor, which may not hold. Some segments of the V type, notably TRBV6-2 and TRBV6-3, were excluded as indistinguishable.

As regards this clone: Its antigen is still unknown.

Germline V gene lookup returns CDR1 MNHNS and CDR2 SASEGT. V was cut by 6 bases and J by 2 bases, with 7 bases left in between. The CDR3 is 12 residues long. Both 60 Vbeta primers and 13 Jbeta primers went into the PCR. Assay used: immunoSEQ multiplex PCR; TCRdb lists only in-frame clones, some missing. The record lists over 90,000 clones, of which the ten most abundant hold roughly 3.5%. This sequence joins TRBV6-1 and TRBJ1-1; no reliable D call. The origin of this receptor is a man aged 40-49 years in good health and CMV-seronegative. The sample was PBMCs. Here the CDR3 DNA reads TGTGCCAGCAGACGGGGAAACACTGAAGCTTTCTTT. It encodes CASRRGNTEAFF.